Below, 28 T cell receptor beta chains from the same sample are listed, as sequenced in a study of T cells after yellow fever vaccination. From the 5' RACE reads, TCRdb called clonotypes with MiXCR, one entry per CDR3 protein. The top ten hold over 11% of the sample, which has a few hundred thousand distinct CDR3 sequences, less than 20% seen once. The source was PBMCs, collected 15 days after the yellow fever booster vaccination. Receptors were obtained from a young man who received the YFV17D yellow fever vaccine.

V usage is TRBV4-3 and J usage is TRBJ2-7, with 7 bases that match TRBD1. V was pared by 0 bases and J by 4 bases, with 6 bases of the junction left unmatched. Germline values: CDR1 LGHNA, CDR2 YSLEER. CDR3 length equals 15 residues. The CDR3 loop is CASSQDTQTGYEQYF. As DNA, the CDR3 is TGCGCCAGCAGCCAAGATACCCAGACAGGGTACGAGCAGTACTTC.

In its sample, this clonotype was seen a few times. The V call is TRBV27, the J call TRBJ2-3, with no clear D. In germline, CDR1 is MNHEY, CDR2 SMNVEV (reference sequence). Trimming cost V 1 base and J 0 bases, with 14 bases left between them. The CDR3 is made up of 17 amino acids. DNA for the CDR3: TGTGCCAGCAGTTTATTCTGGGGAACTACTAGCACAGATACGCAGTATTTT. It translates to CASSLFWGTTSTDTQYF.

In its sample, this clonotype was seen a few times. The rearrangement links TRBV4-2 to TRBJ2-7, with D perhaps matching TRBD2 (6 bases). The ends were cut back, 1 base at V and 2 bases at J, with 12 bases in the middle. This CDR3 contains 15 residues. Germline V gene sequence: CDR1 LGHNA, CDR2 YNFKEQ. DNA of the CDR3: TGTGCCAGCAGCCAAGGGCCTAGCGACACCTACGAGCAGTACTTC. It specifies CASSQGPSDTYEQYF.

The chain links TRBV10-3 to TRBJ1-2; D possibly corresponds to TRBD1 (6 bases). CDR1 and CDR2 from the germline V gene are ENHRY and SYGVKD. The CDR3 has 12 residues. V lost 11 bases, J lost 2 bases, and 12 bases lay in between. The CDR3 protein is CAATGYNYGYTF. The CDR3 DNA is TGTGCCGCGACAGGCTACAACTATGGCTACACCTTC.

This clonotype was seen a handful of times. This chain links TRBV15 with TRBJ1-5; TRBD1 might be the D (5 bases). Trimming pared 0 bases from V and 3 bases from J, leaving 15 bases between. The CDR3 sequence is 17 residues long. Germline CDR1 reads LNHNV; CDR2 reads YYDKDF (reference sequence). Here the CDR3 reads CATSRDRGGAANQPQHF. DNA for the CDR3: TGTGCCACCAGCAGAGATCGGGGGGGTGCGGCCAATCAGCCCCAGCATTTT.

In nucleotides, the CDR3 is TGTGCCATCAGTGAGTCGGGACAGGGTGTAGCTAACTATGGCTACACCTTC. As protein: CAISESGQGVANYGYTF. The rearrangement uses TRBV10-3 and TRBJ1-2; TRBD1 matches at 9 bases. The length of the CDR3 is 17 residues. Trimming removed 0 bases from V and 0 bases from J; junction bases left unmatched: 5. The V gene's germline CDR1 is ENHRY and CDR2 SYGVKD.

This clonotype was seen more than once but under ten times. The V and J genes are TRBV7-2 and TRBJ1-1, with a tentative D call TRBD1 (5 bases). CDR3 size: 16 residues. Trimming cost V 3 bases and J 10 bases, with 24 bases left between them. From germline, CDR1 is SGHTA and CDR2 FQGNSA. CDR3 residues: CASSFHPQGPTAGAFF. As DNA, the CDR3 is TGTGCCAGCAGCTTCCACCCTCAGGGCCCGACCGCCGGAGCTTTCTTT.

The chain combines TRBV15 with TRBJ2-1; D is unclear. This CDR3 spans 13 amino acids. Germline V lookup: CDR1 LNHNV, CDR2 YYDKDF (reference sequence). Trimming took 1 base from V and 10 from J, leaving 11 bases between them. CDR3 nucleotides: TGTGCCACCAGCAGAGTTTATAGCTGGGAGCAGTTCTTC. Its translation: CATSRVYSWEQFF.

V is TRBV25-1 and J is TRBJ2-1; TRBD2 agrees at 7 bases. Germline CDR1 reads MGHDK; CDR2 reads SYGVNS. The CDR3 sequence is 16 residues long. V lost 5 bases to trimming and J lost 4 bases; unmatched junction nucleotides: 11. The CDR3 nucleotides read TGTGCCAGCAGTAGCCTCGCGCGGGAGTTGTACAATGAGCAGTTCTTC. This sequence encodes CASSSLARELYNEQFF.

V usage is TRBV20-1 and J usage is TRBJ2-1; D is unresolved. The germline gives CDR1 DFQATT, CDR2 SNEGSKA (reference sequence). The CDR3 consists of 11 residues. Trimming left V 6 bases short and J 3 bases short, with 6 bases between. CDR3 DNA: TGCAGTGCAAACCGCTACAATGAGCAGTTCTTC. Translation: CSANRYNEQFF.

This clonotype was seen more than once but under ten times. The chain recombines TRBV7-2 with TRBJ2-1, with 7 bases that match TRBD2. Germline-derived CDR1 and CDR2 are SGHTA and FQGNSA. J gave up 7 bases and V 2 bases, and 8 bases lay outside the gene matches. The CDR3 runs to 15 residues. The CDR3 sequence is CASSLNPGGANEQFF. Here the CDR3 DNA reads TGTGCCAGCAGCTTAAATCCGGGAGGAGCGAATGAGCAGTTCTTC.

This clonotype showed up just a few times. This sequence joins TRBV7-9 and TRBJ2-1; D remains unclear. V lost 5 bases and J lost 0, with 17 bases in between. This CDR3 has 17 amino acids. Germline lookup yields CDR1 SEHNR and CDR2 FQNEAQ (reference sequence). CDR3 sequence reads: CASSRIANKSSYNEQFF. The CDR3 DNA sequence: TGTGCCAGCAGCCGTATTGCTAACAAGAGCTCCTACAATGAGCAGTTCTTC.

This clonotype showed up just a few times. The chain is built from TRBV20-1 and TRBJ2-2; 7 nucleotides line up with TRBD2. Germline CDR1 is DFQATT and CDR2 is SNEGSKA (reference sequence). V shed 1 base and J 2 bases; nucleotides not matched to a gene: 7. The CDR3 spans 16 residues. CDR3 sequence reads: CSARARLAVNTGELFF. The CDR3 bases are TGCAGTGCTAGAGCACGACTAGCAGTTAACACCGGGGAGCTGTTTTTT.

This rearrangement joins TRBV15 to TRBJ2-6, with 7 nucleotides matching TRBD1. The CDR3 spans 19 residues. Germline lookup yields CDR1 LNHNV and CDR2 YYDKDF (reference sequence). With 1 base clipped from V and 2 bases from J, the junction kept 11 bases outside the gene matches. The CDR3 reads CATSRGSPGTAAGANVLTF. CDR3 DNA: TGTGCCACCAGCAGAGGAAGTCCCGGGACAGCAGCTGGGGCCAACGTCCTGACTTTC.

This clonotype was seen a handful of times. This chain joins TRBV25-1 and TRBJ2-3, with D hard to call. Trimming stripped 3 bases from V and 0 bases from J, with 7 bases between. CDR3 length: 14 amino acids. Germline lookup yields CDR1 MGHDK and CDR2 SYGVNS. The CDR3: CASSETTSTDTQYF. CDR3 coding DNA: TGTGCCAGCAGTGAGACCACTAGCACAGATACGCAGTATTTT.

J is TRBJ2-2 and V is TRBV4-2; 11 bases are shared with TRBD2. Germline lookup yields CDR1 LGHNA and CDR2 YNFKEQ. Trimming removed 0 bases from V and 6 bases from J; junction bases left unmatched: 3. The CDR3 spans 16 residues. CDR3 residues: CASSQETSGIPGELFF. CDR3 nucleotide sequence: TGTGCCAGCAGCCAAGAGACTAGCGGGATACCCGGGGAGCTGTTTTTT.

This chain connects TRBV29-1 to TRBJ2-1; 11 positions agree with TRBD2. With 7 bases clipped from V and 4 bases from J, the junction kept 6 bases outside the gene matches. The germline gives CDR1 SQVTM, CDR2 ANQGSEA. The CDR3 has 14 residues. The CDR3, as DNA: TGCAGCGCAAGACTAGCGGGGCTTTACAATGAGCAGTTCTTC. It is translated as CSARLAGLYNEQFF.

This chain connects TRBV21-1 to TRBJ2-2; no DNA check was done on the table's D call, TRBD2. TRBV21-1 is termed a pseudogene. CDR3 length: 16 residues. This CDR3 reads CASSPHAGENTGELFF. CDR3 nucleotides: TGTGCCAGCAGCCCTCACGCGGGAGAGAACACCGGGGAGCTGTTTTTT.

About this clonotype: This CDR3 is missing its conserved last phenylalanine or tryptophan, likely due to a read error. V usage is TRBV20-1 and J usage is TRBJ1-1; D remains unclear. This CDR3 is 10 amino acids long. Germline V lookup: CDR1 DFQATT, CDR2 SNEGSKA (reference sequence). The germline V and J ends were trimmed by 3 bases and 11 bases, with 10 bases remaining between them. The DNA for the CDR3 is TGCAGTGCTAGTTTGACGGTGGCTTTCTCT. Protein sequence: CSASLTVAFS.

This clonotype has a handful of counts. The rearrangement links TRBV5-1 to TRBJ2-7; weak D call: TRBD1 (5 bases). CDR3 length: 13 residues. Germline CDR1 SGHRS, CDR2 YFSETQ. V lost 0 bases and J lost 6, with 10 bases in between. In DNA, the CDR3 is TGCGCCAGCAGCTTGGCCGCAGGGTTCGAGCAGTACTTC. This codes for CASSLAAGFEQYF.

This clonotype was counted a few times. J is TRBJ1-6 and V is TRBV5-1; D might be TRBD1 (5 bases). Germline assignment: CDR1 SGHRS and CDR2 YFSETQ. V was clipped by 0 bases and J by 7 bases, with 20 bases between them. The CDR3 length is 18 residues. The chain's CDR3 is CASSLGPTGTDGNSPLHF. For the CDR3, the DNA is TGCGCCAGCAGCTTGGGCCCCACCGGGACGGACGGAAATTCACCCCTCCACTTT. The whole variable domain, remainder taken from reference TRBV5-1 and TRBJ1-6, is KAGVTQTPRYLIKTRGQQVTLSCSPISGHRSVSWYQQTPGQGLQFLFEYFSETQRNKGNFPGRFSGRQFSNSRSEMNVSTLELGDSALYLCASSLGPTGTDGNSPLHFGNGTRLTVT.

The chain carries TRBV11-2 and TRBJ2-7; TRBD2 aligns across 8 bases. The CDR3 is made up of 15 amino acids. V gave up 6 bases and J gave up 3 bases; unmatched junction bases: 10. Germline values: CDR1 SGHAT, CDR2 FQNNGV. The CDR3 reads CASSLVAGGDYEQYF. CDR3 nucleotides: TGTGCCAGCAGTCTGGTGGCGGGAGGAGACTACGAGCAGTACTTC.

This clonotype has only one observation. The chain joins TRBV6-6 to TRBJ2-7; TRBD1 or TRBD2 may be the D gene (6 bases each). V lost 6 bases and J 5 bases, leaving 11 bases between the germline ends. The germline CDR1 and CDR2 sequences are MNHNY and SVGAGI (reference sequence). CDR3 length equals 12 residues. The CDR3 spells CASRGGGNEQYF. CDR3 coding DNA: TGTGCCAGCAGGGGGGGCGGGAACGAGCAGTACTTC.

The CDR3, as DNA: TGCGCCAGCAGCTCCCGTAAGACTAGCGGGATGTCGGACGAGCAGTACTTC. Protein: CASSSRKTSGMSDEQYF. This chain uses TRBV5-1 with TRBJ2-7; 11 nucleotides align to TRBD2. Germline CDR1 is SGHRS and CDR2 is YFSETQ. The CDR3 length is 17 residues. The V and J ends lost 3 bases and 5 bases, in that order; junction bases with no gene match: 13.

The chain employs TRBV6-1 and TRBJ2-7; TRBD1 is a possible D gene (5 bases). V was pared by 5 bases and J by 6 bases, with 14 bases between. The germline V gene has CDR1 MNHNS and CDR2 SASEGT. The CDR3 has 13 residues. This CDR3 is CASSLGRAVEQYF. In DNA, the CDR3 is TGTGCCAGCAGTCTAGGCAGGGCTGTCGAGCAGTACTTC.

In this sample, this clonotype turned up a few times. This chain uses TRBV19 with TRBJ2-3, with 13 bases lining up with TRBD2. Germline lookup yields CDR1 LNHDA and CDR2 SQIVND (reference sequence). The CDR3 contains 16 residues. Trimming at V came to 7 bases and at J to 2 bases, leaving 6 bases not matched to a gene. CDR3 protein: CASTQGLAGSTDTQYF. The CDR3 DNA reads as TGTGCCAGTACGCAGGGACTAGCGGGATCCACAGATACGCAGTATTTT.

This clonotype was observed a few times. The J gene is TRBJ2-5, the V gene TRBV4-3; D gene ambiguous. Germline CDR1 reads LGHNA; CDR2 reads YSLEER. The CDR3 is 16 residues long. Trimming cost V 0 bases and J 3 bases, with 14 bases left between them. The CDR3 coding sequence is TGCGCCAGCAGCCAAGATTGGGCAGGACGTGAAGAGACCCAGTACTTC. It is translated as CASSQDWAGREETQYF.

This clonotype was detected only a few times. The chain joins TRBV6-2 or TRBV6-3 to TRBJ1-1; no clear D gene. Germline CDR1 MNHEY, CDR2 SVGEGT. This CDR3 is built from 16 residues. V shed 0 bases and J shed 2 bases, with 13 bases lying between them. Here the CDR3 reads CASSYSGYSVNTEAFF. The CDR3 DNA follows: TGTGCCAGCAGTTACTCGGGGTATTCAGTCAACACTGAAGCTTTCTTT.